These T cell receptor beta chains were read from a single sample in a study of glioma-infiltrating T cells after dendritic cell vaccination. Repertoires were generated with immunoSEQ multiplex PCR, while TCRdb's copy carries only in-frame clones and drops some. The sample includes about 92,000 clones, under 90% seen only once; the top ten take 15% to 17%. The sample here was blood, taken before dendritic cell vaccination. The receptors were gathered from a human donor with glioblastoma. The conserved cysteine and the conserved F or W are not part of the CDR3 here. Each record gives: V gene, J gene, CDR3 protein.

TRBV4-1	TRBJ1-2	ASSKRDRDYGYT
TRBV10-2	TRBJ1-2	ASREQGTNYGYT
TRBV7-6	TRBJ2-7	ASSPSVAESEQY
TRBV2	TRBJ2-1	ASRVAGVPEQF
TRBV18	TRBJ1-5	ASSPTGGSDQPQH
TRBV27	TRBJ1-2	ASSQGYGYT
TRBV14	TRBJ1-1	ASSHYRGLGTEAF
TRBV25-1	TRBJ2-1	ASNSGDGYNEQF
TRBV2	TRBJ2-3	ASIEDRVTDTQY
TRBV28	TRBJ1-3	ASNLRTGRNTIY
TRBV7-9	TRBJ1-1	ASSIGQSAEAF
TRBV9	TRBJ2-5	ASSDPGQGGETQY
TRBV6-1	TRBJ2-2	ASSSRGNTGELF
TRBV29-1	TRBJ2-2	SVLLQGLGELF
TRBV7-6	TRBJ2-7	ASSTRQGAYEQY
TRBV6-1	TRBJ2-7	ASSGPGREGTSHEQY
TRBV6-5	TRBJ2-1	ASRGLAGVGKQF
TRBV25-1	TRBJ2-7	ASSEHGGGDGAYEQY
TRBV15	TRBJ2-5	ATSRDRAAGGPETQY
TRBV5-6	TRBJ2-5	ASSFNQDRGLGGETQY
TRBV7-8	TRBJ2-1	ASSLTSWSSYNEQF
TRBV6-1	TRBJ2-7	ASSRGYYEQY
TRBV7-7	TRBJ1-2	ASSLERGHSPERGYT
TRBV5-1	TRBJ1-5	ASSLVRHRVGFDQPQH
TRBV4-1	TRBJ2-7	ASSPRQGLYEQY
TRBV6-5	TRBJ1-1	ASSYDAVEAF
TRBV7-2	TRBJ2-7	ASSLRGWTYEQY
TRBV19	TRBJ1-5	ASLQEGTNQPQH
TRBV4-2	TRBJ2-7	ASSLAGGPYEQY
TRBV5-4	TRBJ2-1	ASSSESRNEQF
TRBV18	TRBJ2-7	ASSPDSIAYEQY
TRBV7-9	TRBJ1-6	ASSPRTGLISPLH
TRBV27	TRBJ2-2	ASSPAGRANTGELF
TRBV2	TRBJ2-7	ASSDEGREC
TRBV30	TRBJ1-5	AWSALTGLGNQPQH
TRBV7-2	TRBJ2-2	ASSRTSLITGELF
TRBV28	TRBJ1-2	ASFSPGTYGYT
TRBV15	TRBJ1-2	ATSQTGFTYGYT
TRBV19	TRBJ2-4	ASRGPSINIQY
TRBV7-9	TRBJ2-7	ASSSDGPLGSEQY
TRBV7-8	TRBJ2-2	ASSQGPGTENTGELF
TRBV6-4	TRBJ2-6	ASSDYSGANVLT
TRBV11-1	TRBJ2-7	ASSLGQGVNKQY
TRBV7-6	TRBJ2-7	ASSLARTSGSYEQY
TRBV7-8	TRBJ2-1	ASSTGPSGGFYNEQF
TRBV28	TRBJ1-2	ASSPGRSLNGYT
TRBV28	TRBJ1-2	ASSPGANYGYT
TRBV19	TRBJ2-5	ASSLAGGLRETQY
TRBV5-6	TRBJ2-5	ASSLVGEQETQY
TRBV11-2	TRBJ2-7	ASSKTGQNPYEQY
TRBV6-5	TRBJ1-2	ASSYSSGGKRGYT
TRBV10-2	TRBJ2-7	ASSVVTYEQY
TRBV7-6	TRBJ2-3	ASSLTEVNTDTQY
TRBV6-1	TRBJ2-7	ASSVRRGPEVEQY
TRBV6-4	TRBJ2-3	ASSPAGEETDTQY